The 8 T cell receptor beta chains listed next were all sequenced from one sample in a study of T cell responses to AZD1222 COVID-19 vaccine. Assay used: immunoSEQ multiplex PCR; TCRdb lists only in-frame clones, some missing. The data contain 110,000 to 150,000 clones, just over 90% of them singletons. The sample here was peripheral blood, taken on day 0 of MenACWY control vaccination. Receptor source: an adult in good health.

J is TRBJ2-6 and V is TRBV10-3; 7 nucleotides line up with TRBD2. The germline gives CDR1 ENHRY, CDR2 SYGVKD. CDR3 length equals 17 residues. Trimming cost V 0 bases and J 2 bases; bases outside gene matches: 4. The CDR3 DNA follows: TGTGCCATCAGTGAGTCGATTGGGGGGGCTGGGGCCAACGTCCTGACTTTC. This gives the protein CAISESIGGAGANVLTF.

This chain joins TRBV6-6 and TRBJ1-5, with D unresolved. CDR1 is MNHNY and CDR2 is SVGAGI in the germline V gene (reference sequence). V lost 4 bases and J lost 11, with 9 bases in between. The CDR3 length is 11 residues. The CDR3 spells CASSSRGAQHF. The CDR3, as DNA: TGTGCCAGCAGTTCCCGGGGTGCCCAGCATTTT.

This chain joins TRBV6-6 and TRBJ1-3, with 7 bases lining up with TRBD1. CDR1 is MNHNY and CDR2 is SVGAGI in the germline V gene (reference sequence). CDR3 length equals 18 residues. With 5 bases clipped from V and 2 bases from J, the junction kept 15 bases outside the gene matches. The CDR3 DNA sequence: TGTGCCAGCAGTCCTACGACAGGGACTAGGCTACCTGGAAACACCATATATTTT. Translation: CASSPTTGTRLPGNTIYF.

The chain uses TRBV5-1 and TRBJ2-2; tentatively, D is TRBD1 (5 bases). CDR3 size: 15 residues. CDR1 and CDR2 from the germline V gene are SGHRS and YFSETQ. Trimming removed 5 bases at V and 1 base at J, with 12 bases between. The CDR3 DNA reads TGCGCCAGCAGTCTCCCCAGGGTGAACACCGGGGAGCTGTTTTTT. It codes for CASSLPRVNTGELFF.

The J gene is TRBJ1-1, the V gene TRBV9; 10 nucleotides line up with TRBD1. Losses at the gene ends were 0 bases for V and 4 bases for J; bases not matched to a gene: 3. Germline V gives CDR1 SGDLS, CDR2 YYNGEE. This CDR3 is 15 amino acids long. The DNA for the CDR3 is TGTGCCAGCAGCGTAGGGACAGGGGGGTCCACTGAAGCTTTCTTT. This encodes CASSVGTGGSTEAFF. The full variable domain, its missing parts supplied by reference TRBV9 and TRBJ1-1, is DSGVTQTPKHLITATGQRVTLRCSPRSGDLSVYWYQQSLDQGLQFLIQYYNGEERAKGNILERFSAQQFPDLHSELNLSSLELGDSALYFCASSVGTGGSTEAFFGQGTRLTVV.

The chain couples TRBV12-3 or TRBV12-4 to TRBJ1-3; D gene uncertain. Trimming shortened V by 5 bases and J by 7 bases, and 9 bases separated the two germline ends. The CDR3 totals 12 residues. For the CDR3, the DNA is TGTGCCAGCAGTCTGAATTTGAACACCATATATTTT. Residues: CASSLNLNTIYF.

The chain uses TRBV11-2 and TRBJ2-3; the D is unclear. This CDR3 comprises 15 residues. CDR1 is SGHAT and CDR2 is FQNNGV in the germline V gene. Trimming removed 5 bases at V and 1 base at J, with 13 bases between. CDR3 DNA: TGTGCCAGCAGCCGCGACATCTCCGGCACAGATACGCAGTATTTT. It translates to CASSRDISGTDTQYF.

For the CDR3, the DNA is TGCGCCAGCAGCTTGGACGGGGCGGGTCAGCCCCAGCATTTT. It encodes CASSLDGAGQPQHF. The chain recombines TRBV5-1 with TRBJ1-5, with a possible D match to TRBD1 (5 bases). Trimming left V 0 bases short and J 6 bases short, with 10 bases between. CDR1 SGHRS and CDR2 YFSETQ come from the germline V gene. The CDR3 is 14 residues long.